Sequencing of this T cell receptor beta chain was carried out in a study of T cell repertoires in ileal Crohn's disease. In the study overall: About half received postoperative treatment, some 10 with thiopurines and under 20 anti-TNF. Biopsies of the neoterminal ileum at postoperative colonoscopy form M6 samples.

This table comes from immunoSEQ multiplex PCR, and its TCRdb copy is limited to in-frame clones, with some not included. The table has around 7,300 clones, 72% seen once. The V segment lost 5 bases and the J segment 8 bases; nucleotides outside the gene matches: 7. CDR3 size: 14 residues. Looked up from germline, CDR1 is SEHNR and CDR2 is FQNEAQ (reference sequence). Indicated time point: neoterminal ileum biopsy at postoperative endoscopy, about 6 months after surgery. The source is an adult with Crohn's disease. This rearrangement joins TRBV7-9 to TRBJ2-4, with 9 positions matching TRBD1. The sequenced sample was ileal tissue. The CDR3 sequence: CASSPGTGTDIQYF. As DNA, the CDR3 is TGTGCCAGCAGCCCAGGGACAGGGACCGACATTCAGTACTTC.